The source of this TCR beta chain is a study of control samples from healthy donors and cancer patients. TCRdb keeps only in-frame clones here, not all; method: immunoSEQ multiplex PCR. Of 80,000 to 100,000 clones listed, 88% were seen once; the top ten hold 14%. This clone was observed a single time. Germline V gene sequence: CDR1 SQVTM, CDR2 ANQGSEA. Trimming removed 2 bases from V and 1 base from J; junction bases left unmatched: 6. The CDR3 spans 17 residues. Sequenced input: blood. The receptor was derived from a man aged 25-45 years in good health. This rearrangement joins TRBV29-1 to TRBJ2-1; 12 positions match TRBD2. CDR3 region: CSVERLAGGSSYNEQFF. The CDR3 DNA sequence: TGCAGCGTTGAACGGCTAGCGGGAGGGAGTTCCTACAATGAGCAGTTCTTC.